This is a list of T cell receptor beta chains from one sample in a study of cytomegalovirus exposure and HLA in healthy donors. Repertoires were generated with immunoSEQ multiplex PCR, while TCRdb's copy carries only in-frame clones and drops some. The profile covers some 220,000 clones, with more than 75% appearing a single time and about 0.25% taken by the ten largest. The sequencing input was PBMCs. Receptor source: a girl aged 2 to 10 in good health and CMV-seronegative. CDR3s include the opening cysteine and the closing phenylalanine or tryptophan. Fields, in order: clone size, V gene, D gene, J gene, CDR3 DNA, CDR3 protein. D genes are given only for firm matches. Size tells how often a clone was seen (once, few, many) or the class of an expanded clone, and some rows leave it out.

NA	TRBV15	TRBD1	TRBJ2-3	TGTGCCACCAGCAGGGAACGGACAGGGAACACAGATACGCAGTATTTT	CATSRERTGNTDTQYF
NA	TRBV19	TRBD2	TRBJ2-5	TGTGCCAGTAGTATAGTAGCGGCTAGCGGGGGGAACCAAGAGACCCAGTACTTC	CASSIVAASGGNQETQYF
NA	TRBV7-9	TRBD1	TRBJ2-1	TGTGCCAGCAGCTCTCCGGGCCAGGGGGCGCGAAATGAGCAGTTCTTC	CASSSPGQGARNEQFF
NA	TRBV5-6	NA	TRBJ2-5	TGTGCCAGCAGCTTGGTAGGGGAAGAGACCCAGTACTTC	CASSLVGEETQYF
NA	TRBV27	NA	TRBJ1-5	TGTGCCAGCAGTTTATCGGGAAGGGAGTGGAGTCAGCCCCAGCATTTT	CASSLSGREWSQPQHF
NA	TRBV7-9	NA	TRBJ2-5	TGTGCCAGCAGCAGTAGCGGCCCGGGGGCCCAGTACTTC	CASSSSGPGAQYF
once	TRBV4-2	NA	TRBJ2-2	TGTGCCAGCAGCCAAGACGGGACACCCACCGGGGAGCTGTTTTTT	CASSQDGTPTGELFF
NA	TRBV6-1	TRBD2	TRBJ2-1	TGTGCCAGCAGTGATTGGGCGGGGGGCAATGAGCAGTTCTTC	CASSDWAGGNEQFF
NA	TRBV27	TRBD1	TRBJ1-6	TGTGCCAGCAGTCCGGGACAGTTAAATTCACCCCTCCACTTT	CASSPGQLNSPLHF
NA	TRBV11-2	NA	TRBJ2-3	TGTGCCAGCAGCTTAGCAGGCAGGGTGAGGGATACGCAGTATTTT	CASSLAGRVRDTQYF
NA	TRBV6-6	NA	TRBJ2-7	TGTGCCAGCAGTTACTCACCCGAGTCCGAGCAGTACTTC	CASSYSPESEQYF
NA	TRBV5-1	NA	TRBJ2-5	TGCGCCAGCAGCTTGGTGGTGGGAGAGGAGACCCAGTACTTC	CASSLVVGEETQYF
NA	TRBV5-1	NA	TRBJ2-1	TGCGCCAGCAGCTTACCCCGACAGCCATCTCTTTACAATGAGCAGTTCTTC	CASSLPRQPSLYNEQFF
NA	TRBV30	TRBD1	TRBJ2-7	TGTGCCTGGAGTTTCGGACAGGGGTCCGAGCAGTACTTC	CAWSFGQGSEQYF
NA	TRBV14	NA	TRBJ1-1	TGTGCCAGCAGCCGAGCCGTCGACTTTAAAGCTTTCTTT	CASSRAVDFKAFF
NA	TRBV30	NA	TRBJ1-6	TGTGCCTGGAGTGTTAATAATTCACCCCTCCACTTT	CAWSVNNSPLHF
NA	TRBV5-4	TRBD2	TRBJ2-7	TGTGCCAGCAGCTTGGGCGGGACTAGTGGTGCCTACGAGCAGTACTTC	CASSLGGTSGAYEQYF
NA	TRBV6-1	TRBD1	TRBJ1-2	TGTGCCAGCAGCGTTGACAGGGGGAACTATGGCTACACCTTC	CASSVDRGNYGYTF
NA	TRBV29-1	TRBD2	TRBJ2-7	TGCAGCGTTGACGGAGGACTAGCGGGGGCTGCGTTCTACGAGCAGTACTTC	CSVDGGLAGAAFYEQYF
NA	TRBV7-9	NA	TRBJ2-5	TGTTCCAGCAGCTTTAGCCAAGAGACCCAGTACTTC	CSSSFSQETQYF
NA	TRBV6-5	NA	TRBJ1-2	TGTGCCAGCAGTCCTCGGGAGCCGTCTAACTATGGCTACACCTTC	CASSPREPSNYGYTF
NA	TRBV5-1	TRBD1	TRBJ2-5	TGCGCCAGCAGTTGGCAGGGGGATACCCAAGAGACCCAGTACTTC	CASSWQGDTQETQYF
NA	TRBV23-1	NA	TRBJ1-2	TGCGCCAGCAGTCCCCCGAGAACAGGACCTACTGGCTACACCTTC	CASSPPRTGPTGYTF
NA	TRBV7-9	TRBD1	TRBJ1-5	TGTGCCAGCAGCTTAGGTAGGGGACAGGGAAAACCAGATCAGCCCCAGCATTTT	CASSLGRGQGKPDQPQHF
once	TRBV7-6	NA	TRBJ1-2	TGTGCCAGCAGCTTCGGGGGGGGAGGCTACACCTTC	CASSFGGGGYTF
once	TRBV6-5	NA	TRBJ1-2	TGTGCCAGCAGATCCGACAGACCTAACTATGGCTACACCTTC	CASRSDRPNYGYTF
few	TRBV15	TRBD1	TRBJ2-7	TGTGCCACCAGCAGGGGGACAGGGAACTCCTACGAGCAGTACTTC	CATSRGTGNSYEQYF
NA	TRBV7-9	NA	TRBJ2-1	TGTGCCAGCAGCTTAGCCCTATTAGATGAGCAGTTCTTC	CASSLALLDEQFF
NA	TRBV6-5	TRBD1	TRBJ2-6	TGTGCCAGCAGTTCTACAGGGGCTGGGGCCAACGTCCTGACTTTC	CASSSTGAGANVLTF
NA	TRBV5-1	NA	TRBJ2-3	TGCGCCAGCAGCTTGGCGGGGGAGAGGGATACGCAGTATTTT	CASSLAGERDTQYF
NA	TRBV19	TRBD1	TRBJ2-1	TGTGCCAGTAGGTGGACAGGGAGCTCCTACAATGAGCAGTTCTTC	CASRWTGSSYNEQFF
NA	TRBV5-8	NA	TRBJ2-5	TGTGCCAGCAGCCGCAATGCAGGAATCCTACAATCCAAGACCCAGTACTTC	CASSRNAGILQSKTQYF
NA	TRBV7-2	TRBD1	TRBJ2-1	TGTGCCAGCAGCCCTCCGGGACAGGAGGGGAATGAGCAGTTCTTC	CASSPPGQEGNEQFF
NA	TRBV10-2	TRBD2	TRBJ2-1	TGCGCCAGCAGTGAGGACCTGGGGGGGGCCTACAATGAGCAGTTCTTC	CASSEDLGGAYNEQFF
NA	TRBV6-5	TRBD1	TRBJ1-5	TGTGCCAGCAGGAAACAGGGGTTCAATCAGCCCCAGCATTTT	CASRKQGFNQPQHF
NA	TRBV7-2	NA	TRBJ2-2	TGTGCCAGCAGCTTAGCGGGCAACACCGGGGAGCTGTTTTTT	CASSLAGNTGELFF
NA	TRBV11-2	TRBD1	TRBJ1-4	TGTGCCAGCAGCTTAGTGTTGGGACAGTCCTATGAAAAACTGTTTTTT	CASSLVLGQSYEKLFF
NA	TRBV18	NA	TRBJ1-1	TGTGCCAGCTCACCCAACGGGACACCGAACACTGAAGCTTTCTTT	CASSPNGTPNTEAFF
NA	TRBV2	NA	TRBJ1-4	TGTGCCAGCGGAGTGAACCTCGGAAAACTGTTTTTT	CASGVNLGKLFF
NA	TRBV11-3	NA	TRBJ1-1	TGTGCCAGCAGCTTAACAGGGTACACTGAAGCTTTCTTT	CASSLTGYTEAFF
NA	TRBV18	TRBD2	TRBJ2-3	TGTGCCAGCTCACCACCTAGCGGGACAGATACGCAGTATTTT	CASSPPSGTDTQYF
once	TRBV28	NA	TRBJ2-7	TGTGCCAGCAGTGACAGTGCTAGCTCCTACGAGCAGTACTTC	CASSDSASSYEQYF
few	TRBV2	TRBD1	TRBJ1-4	TGTGCCAGCAGTGAAAATCGACAGGGGAATGAAAAACTGTTTTTT	CASSENRQGNEKLFF
NA	TRBV7-2	NA	TRBJ2-7	TGTGCCAGCAGCTTGGGATGGGCGGGTCGTAGCTCCTACGAGCAGTACTTC	CASSLGWAGRSSYEQYF
NA	TRBV4-2	TRBD2	TRBJ2-5	TGTGCCAGCAGCCAAGCTGTGGTAGCGGGAGAGCGATCTAAGGGCCAAGAGACCCAGTACTTC	CASSQAVVAGERSKGQETQYF
NA	TRBV7-8	NA	TRBJ1-2	TGTGCCAGCAGCTTAGTAGCTTCGAACTATGGCTACACCTTC	CASSLVASNYGYTF
NA	TRBV7-9	TRBD1	TRBJ1-5	TGTGCCAGCAGCTCGACTACAGGGACAGCCAATCAGCCCCAGCATTTT	CASSSTTGTANQPQHF
NA	TRBV2	NA	TRBJ2-7	TGTGCCAGCAGACTAGTTGGGCCCTACGAGCAGTACTTC	CASRLVGPYEQYF
NA	TRBV7-9	NA	TRBJ1-2	TGTGCCAGCAGCTTATCCAATCCGCGCCCTAACTATGGCTACACCTTC	CASSLSNPRPNYGYTF
NA	TRBV7-9	NA	TRBJ2-5	TGTGCCAGCAGCTTAGATCGGGAGACCCAGTACTTC	CASSLDRETQYF
NA	TRBV18	NA	TRBJ2-1	TGTGCCAGCTCACCGCTCGACCGGCAGGGTATTCCGTTCTTC	CASSPLDRQGIPFF
NA	TRBV5-1	TRBD1	TRBJ2-6	TGCGCCAGCGCGACAGGGGGAGCTGGGGCCAACGTCCTGACTTTC	CASATGGAGANVLTF
NA	TRBV6-1	NA	TRBJ2-4	TGTGCCAGCAAACGGGCCAAAAACATTCAGTACTTC	CASKRAKNIQYF
NA	TRBV15	NA	TRBJ1-6	TGTGCCACCAGCAGAGATCCCCCTGGAGGTGGTTCACCCCTCCACTTT	CATSRDPPGGGSPLHF
NA	TRBV10-3	TRBD1	TRBJ2-3	TGTGCCATCAGTGAGTCGAACAGGGGTAACACAGATACGCAGTATTTT	CAISESNRGNTDTQYF